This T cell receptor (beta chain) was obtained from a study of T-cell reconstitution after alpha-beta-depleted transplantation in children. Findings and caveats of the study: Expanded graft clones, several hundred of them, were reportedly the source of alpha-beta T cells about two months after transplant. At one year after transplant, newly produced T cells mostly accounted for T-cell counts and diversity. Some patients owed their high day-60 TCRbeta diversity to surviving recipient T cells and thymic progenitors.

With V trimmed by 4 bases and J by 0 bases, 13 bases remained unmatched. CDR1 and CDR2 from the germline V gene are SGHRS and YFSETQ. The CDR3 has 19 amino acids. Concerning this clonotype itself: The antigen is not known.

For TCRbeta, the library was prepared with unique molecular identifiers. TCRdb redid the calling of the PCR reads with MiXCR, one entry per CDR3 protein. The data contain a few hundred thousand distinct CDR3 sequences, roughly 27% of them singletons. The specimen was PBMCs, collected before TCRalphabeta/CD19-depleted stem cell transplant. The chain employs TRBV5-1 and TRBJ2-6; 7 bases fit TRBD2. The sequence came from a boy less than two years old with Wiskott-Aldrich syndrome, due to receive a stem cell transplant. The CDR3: CASSRGEGRINSGANVLTF. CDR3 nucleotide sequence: TGCGCCAGCAGCCGGGGGGAGGGCAGGATAAACTCTGGGGCCAACGTCCTGACTTTC. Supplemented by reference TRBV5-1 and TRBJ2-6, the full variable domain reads KAGVTQTPRYLIKTRGQQVTLSCSPISGHRSVSWYQQTPGQGLQFLFEYFSETQRNKGNFPGRFSGRQFSNSRSEMNVSTLELGDSALYLCASSRGEGRINSGANVLTFGAGSRLTVL.